This T cell receptor beta chain came from a study of prognosis after radiotherapy for stage I lung cancer. This CDR3 is 16 amino acids long. Germline V gene data show CDR1 as SNHLY and CDR2 as FYNNEI. Trimming pared 3 bases from V and 5 bases from J, leaving 19 bases between. Comment on this clonotype: Its specificity is unknown.

Researchers used two-round multiplex PCR to amplify TCR beta CDR3 starting from genomic DNA. First-round PCR amplification was performed with primers specific to each TRBV and TRBJ gene. Universal primers were used in the second PCR round. Via MiXCR, TCRdb re-called the multiplex PCR reads, giving one row per CDR3 protein. Of about 24,000 distinct CDR3 sequences listed, roughly two fifths are singletons. Study-level results: Between patients with and without metastases, TRBV and TRBJ gene usage reportedly differed.

Sequencing used PBMCs, obtained before or after stereotactic body radiation therapy (not recorded which). The sequence came from a donor of 50 years or more with non-small cell lung cancer. This rearrangement joins TRBV2 to TRBJ1-1; unclear D gene. CDR3 nucleotide sequence: TGTGCCAGCAGTGAGCTAAAGAGGGTAGGCGGGACTGAAGCTTTCTTT. It encodes CASSELKRVGGTEAFF.